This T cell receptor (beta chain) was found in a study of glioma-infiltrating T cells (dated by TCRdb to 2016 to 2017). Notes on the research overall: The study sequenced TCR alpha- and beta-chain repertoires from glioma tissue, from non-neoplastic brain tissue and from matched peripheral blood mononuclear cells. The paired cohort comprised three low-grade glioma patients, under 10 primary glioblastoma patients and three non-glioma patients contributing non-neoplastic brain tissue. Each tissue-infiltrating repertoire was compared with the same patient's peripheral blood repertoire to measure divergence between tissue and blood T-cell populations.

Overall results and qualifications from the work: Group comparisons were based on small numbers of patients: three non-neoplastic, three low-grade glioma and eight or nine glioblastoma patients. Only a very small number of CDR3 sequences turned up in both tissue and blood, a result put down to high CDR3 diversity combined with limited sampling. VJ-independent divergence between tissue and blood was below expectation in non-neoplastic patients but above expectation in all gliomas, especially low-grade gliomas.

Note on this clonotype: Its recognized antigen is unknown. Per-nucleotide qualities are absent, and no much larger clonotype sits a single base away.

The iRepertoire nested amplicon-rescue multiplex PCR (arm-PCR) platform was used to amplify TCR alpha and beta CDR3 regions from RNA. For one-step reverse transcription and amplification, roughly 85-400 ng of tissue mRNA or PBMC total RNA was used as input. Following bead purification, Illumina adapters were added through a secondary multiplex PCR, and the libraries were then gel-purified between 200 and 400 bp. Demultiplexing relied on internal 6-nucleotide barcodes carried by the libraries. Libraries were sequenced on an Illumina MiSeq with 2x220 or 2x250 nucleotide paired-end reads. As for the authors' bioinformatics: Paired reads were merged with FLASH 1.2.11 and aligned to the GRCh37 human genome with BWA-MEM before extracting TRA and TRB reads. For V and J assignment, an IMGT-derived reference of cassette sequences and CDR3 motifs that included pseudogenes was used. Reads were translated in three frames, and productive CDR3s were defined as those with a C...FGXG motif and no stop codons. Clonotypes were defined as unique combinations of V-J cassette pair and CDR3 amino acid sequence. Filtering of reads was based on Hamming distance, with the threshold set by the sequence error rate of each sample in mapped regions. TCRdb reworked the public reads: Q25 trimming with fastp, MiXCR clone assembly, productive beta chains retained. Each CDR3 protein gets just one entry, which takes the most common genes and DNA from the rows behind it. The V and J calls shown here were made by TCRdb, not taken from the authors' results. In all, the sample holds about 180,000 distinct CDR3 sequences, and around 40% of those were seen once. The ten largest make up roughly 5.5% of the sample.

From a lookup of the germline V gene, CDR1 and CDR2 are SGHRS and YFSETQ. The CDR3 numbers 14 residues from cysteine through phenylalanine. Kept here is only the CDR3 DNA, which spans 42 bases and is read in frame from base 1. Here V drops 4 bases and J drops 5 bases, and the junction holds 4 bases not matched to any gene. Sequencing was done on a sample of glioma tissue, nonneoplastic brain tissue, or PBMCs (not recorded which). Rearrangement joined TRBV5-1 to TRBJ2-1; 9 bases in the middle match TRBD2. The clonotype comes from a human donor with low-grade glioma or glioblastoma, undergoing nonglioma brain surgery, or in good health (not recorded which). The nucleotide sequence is TGCGCCAGCAGCGGACTAGCGAGAGACAATGAGCAGTTCTTC. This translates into CASSGLARDNEQFF.